What follows are 32 T cell receptor beta chains derived from one specimen sequenced in a study of CD8+ T cells in alopecia areata. RNA was extracted and reverse transcribed into cDNA as the sequencing template. Clones were read by immunoSEQ multiplex PCR, and TCRdb kept only the in-frame ones, dropping some. Of under 250,000 clones in the sample, about 61% were seen once. Sequenced sample: CD8+ T cells sorted from blood. The origin of the receptors is a human donor in good health.

V usage is TRBV4-1 and J usage is TRBJ2-7; maybe TRBD1 (6 bases). The CDR3 consists of 14 residues. Trimming removed 4 bases from V and 2 bases from J, with 12 bases in between. CDR1 is MGHRA and CDR2 is YSYEKL in the germline V gene. This CDR3 is CASSLYSGAYEQYF. CDR3 nucleotide sequence: TGCGCCAGCAGCCTCTACTCAGGGGCCTACGAGCAGTACTTC.

The chain recombines TRBV11-2 with TRBJ2-2; TRBD2 matches 9 bases. The J segment lost 4 bases and the V segment lost 2 bases, leaving 11 bases of the junction unmatched. The CDR3 length is 18 residues. Germline V lookup: CDR1 SGHAT, CDR2 FQNNGV. CDR3 region: CASSLMPSGGPTTGELFF. The CDR3 bases are TGTGCCAGCAGCTTAATGCCGAGCGGGGGGCCAACCACCGGGGAGCTGTTTTTT.

This clone turned up a few times. This chain's CDR3 is CGGGIHYGYTF. As DNA, the CDR3 is TGTGGGGGAGGGATACACTATGGCTACACCTTC. The chain couples TRBV30 to TRBJ1-2; D unclear. CDR1 is GTSNPN, CDR2 SVGIG, per germline (reference sequence). The CDR3 has 11 amino acids.

The chain joins TRBV4-1 to TRBJ2-7, with D maybe TRBD2 (7 bases). Per germline, CDR1 MGHRA and CDR2 YSYEKL. The CDR3 contains 16 residues. Trimming left V 3 bases short and J 5 bases short, with 20 bases between. The CDR3 coding sequence is TGCGCCAGCAGCCAGGAACAGGGAGGGGGAAGCCACGAGCAGTACTTC. It codes for CASSQEQGGGSHEQYF.

The rearrangement joins TRBV9 to TRBJ2-7; 9 bases are a match to TRBD1. V lost 4 bases and J lost 4; bases outside the gene matches: 12. Germline V gives CDR1 SGDLS, CDR2 YYNGEE. This CDR3 spans 16 amino acids. The CDR3 nucleotides read TGTGCCAGCAGCCCACGGGACAGGGACAAGAAGTACGAGCAGTACTTC. Residues: CASSPRDRDKKYEQYF.

This clone showed up just a few times. The rearrangement joins TRBV27 to TRBJ2-1; D possibly matches TRBD1 or TRBD2 (5 bases each). The CDR3 consists of 12 residues. The V end was cut by 2 bases, the J end by 8 bases, with 7 bases between. Per germline, CDR1 MNHEY and CDR2 SMNVEV (reference sequence). Here the CDR3 DNA reads TGTGCCAGCAGTTTAGGGGGAGATGAGCAGTTCTTC. Protein product: CASSLGGDEQFF.

CDR3 amino acids: CSASLGGKDTEAFF. Here the CDR3 DNA reads TGCAGCGCCTCTCTGGGGGGGAAGGACACTGAAGCTTTCTTT. The V call is TRBV29-1, the J call TRBJ1-1; maybe TRBD1 (5 bases). V dropped 7 bases and J dropped 3 bases, with 18 bases sitting between them. The CDR3 has 14 residues. CDR1 and CDR2 from the germline V gene are SQVTM and ANQGSEA.

In its sample, this clone was seen many times. The chain recombines TRBV6-5 with TRBJ2-7; 11 positions agree with TRBD1. V was clipped by 5 bases and J by 5 bases; unmatched bases: 8. This CDR3 contains 15 residues. Germline V gene data show CDR1 as MNHEY and CDR2 as SVGAGI. CDR3 sequence reads: CASSPGTGGTNEQYF. The CDR3 DNA sequence: TGTGCCAGCAGTCCCGGGACAGGGGGGACCAACGAGCAGTACTTC.

This clone is a singleton in its sample. The V and J genes are TRBV4-2 and TRBJ2-3; the match to TRBD2 covers 10 bases. Trimming at V came to 0 bases and at J to 2 bases, leaving 8 bases not matched to a gene. The CDR3 sequence is 18 residues long. Germline loops: CDR1 LGHNA, CDR2 YNFKEQ. The DNA for the CDR3 is TGTGCCAGCAGCCAAGATCCGCCTAGCGGGGGTTACACAGATACGCAGTATTTT. Amino acids: CASSQDPPSGGYTDTQYF.

The gene calls are TRBV27 and TRBJ1-5; 8 nucleotides agree with TRBD1. Germline CDR1 reads MNHEY; CDR2 reads SMNVEV (reference sequence). The CDR3 loop spans 15 amino acids. J was trimmed by 4 bases and V by 4 bases; bases with no gene match: 6. CDR3 in DNA: TGTGCCAGCAGTTCGACCCACAGGGGGAATCAGCCCCAGCATTTT. This encodes CASSSTHRGNQPQHF.

There are a few counts of this clone. The chain employs TRBV4-1 and TRBJ1-1, with TRBD1 matching over 7 bases. The CDR3 spans 15 residues. With V trimmed by 5 bases and J by 0 bases, 6 bases remained unmatched. From germline, CDR1 is MGHRA and CDR2 YSYEKL. The CDR3 nucleotides are TGCGCCAGCAGCTCCAGGGGGGCCATGAACACTGAAGCTTTCTTT. Translating gives CASSSRGAMNTEAFF.

This clone has more than one count but fewer than ten. V gene TRBV9 combines with J gene TRBJ2-1, with TRBD2 identical over 13 bases. V trimming: 4 bases; J trimming: 1 base; junction bases outside the gene matches: 5. Looked up from germline, CDR1 is SGDLS and CDR2 is YYNGEE. This CDR3 spans 17 amino acids. The CDR3 is CASSSGTSGVSYNEQFF. In DNA, the CDR3 is TGTGCCAGCAGCTCCGGGACTAGCGGGGTTTCCTACAATGAGCAGTTCTTC. Looking up the rest from reference TRBV9 and TRBJ2-1 gives the full variable domain: DSGVTQTPKHLITATGQRVTLRCSPRSGDLSVYWYQQSLDQGLQFLIQYYNGEERAKGNILERFSAQQFPDLHSELNLSSLELGDSALYFCASSSGTSGVSYNEQFFGPGTRLTVL.

This chain's CDR3 is CASSQGLPGQGPQHF. The CDR3 DNA reads TGCGCCAGCAGCCAAGGGTTGCCGGGACAGGGGCCCCAGCATTTT. This chain uses TRBV4-1 with TRBJ1-5; TRBD1 agrees at 9 bases. The germline V gene has CDR1 MGHRA and CDR2 YSYEKL. This CDR3 has 15 amino acids. Trimming cost V 1 base and J 9 bases; bases outside gene matches: 7.

This sequence joins TRBV29-1 and TRBJ1-2, with a weak D call TRBD1 (5 bases). Between the trimmed V and J ends, which lost 6 bases and 5 bases, there was a span of 16 bases. The germline V gene has CDR1 SQVTM and CDR2 ANQGSEA. The CDR3 loop spans 13 amino acids. CDR3 sequence (DNA): TGCAGCGTCAAAAGGGGAGGGAAATATGGCTACACCTTC. Translation gives CSVKRGGKYGYTF.

The J gene is TRBJ2-7, the V gene TRBV11-2; D unresolved. V gave up 5 bases and J gave up 4 bases, with 12 bases separating them. Germline loops: CDR1 SGHAT, CDR2 FQNNGV. The CDR3 spans 13 residues. The CDR3 bases are TGTGCCAGCAGCCCCAGTCCCGGGTACGAGCAGTACTTC. Translating it yields CASSPSPGYEQYF.

This rearrangement joins TRBV29-1 to TRBJ2-7, with D uncertain. V lost 4 bases and J 2 bases, leaving 12 bases between the germline ends. Germline lookup yields CDR1 SQVTM and CDR2 ANQGSEA. The CDR3 totals 13 residues. CDR3 sequence: CSVARERAYEQYF. As DNA, the CDR3 is TGCAGCGTTGCAAGGGAACGCGCCTACGAGCAGTACTTC.

This chain uses TRBV25-1 with TRBJ2-5; 7 nucleotides line up with TRBD2. The V gene end was trimmed by 5 bases and the J gene end by 4 bases; junction bases not matched to a gene: 10. Germline V lookup: CDR1 MGHDK, CDR2 SYGVNS. The CDR3 sequence is 15 residues long. CDR3 in DNA: TGTGCCAGCAGTCCCTCGAGCGGGGTAGTAGAGACCCAGTACTTC. This gives the protein CASSPSSGVVETQYF. Variable domain in full (rest from reference TRBV25-1 and TRBJ2-5): EADIYQTPRYLVIGTGKKITLECSQTMGHDKMYWYQQDPGMELHLIHYSYGVNSTEKGDLSSESTVSRIRTEHFPLTLESARPSHTSQYLCASSPSSGVVETQYFGPGTRLLVL.

The J gene is TRBJ1-5, the V gene TRBV15; D remains unclear. Germline V CDR1 and CDR2: LNHNV, YYDKDF (reference sequence). The V and J ends lost 4 bases and 6 bases respectively, with 10 bases between them. This CDR3 has 13 residues. The CDR3 DNA sequence: TGTGCCACCAGCAAAAGGGAAGGTCAGCCCCAGCATTTT. It specifies CATSKREGQPQHF. The entire variable domain, with the rest obtained from reference TRBV15 and TRBJ1-5, is as follows: DAMVIQNPRYQVTQFGKPVTLSCSQTLNHNVMYWYQQKSSQAPKLLFHYYDKDFNNEADTPDNFQSRRPNTSFCFLDIRSPGLGDTAMYLCATSKREGQPQHFGDGTRLSIL.

This chain connects TRBV2 to TRBJ1-1; tentative D call: TRBD1 (6 bases). The CDR3 consists of 12 residues. The germline V gene has CDR1 SNHLY and CDR2 FYNNEI. Trimming removed 8 bases at V and 7 bases at J, with 14 bases between. CDR3 coding DNA: TGTGCCAGCGTACAGGGTCACTTTGAAGCTTTCTTT. Translated, it gives CASVQGHFEAFF.

This sequence joins TRBV9 and TRBJ2-2; D gene ambiguous. Trimming took off 1 base at V and 3 bases at J, with 4 bases between the two ends. The germline gives CDR1 SGDLS, CDR2 YYNGEE. The CDR3 spans 13 residues. The CDR3 loop reads CASSVRDTGELFF. CDR3 coding DNA: TGTGCCAGCAGCGTAAGAGACACCGGGGAGCTGTTTTTT.

The chain has TRBV30 and TRBJ2-5, with unresolved D. The J call may be wrong; the DNA end is better matched by TRBJ2-7. Germline CDR1 reads GTSNPN; CDR2 reads SVGIG (reference sequence). CDR3 length: 13 amino acids. DNA for the CDR3: TGTGCCTGGAGTGGGCCCGTCGCCTACGAGCAGTACTTC. Translation gives CAWSGPVAYEQYF.

This chain links TRBV5-6 with TRBJ1-1; D is unresolved. The V gene lost 4 bases and the J gene lost 7 bases, with 11 bases spanning the gap. This CDR3 is built from 12 residues. In germline, CDR1 is SGHDT, CDR2 YYEEEE. This CDR3 is CASSIKDFEAFF. The CDR3 DNA follows: TGTGCCAGCAGCATCAAGGACTTTGAAGCTTTCTTT.

The rearrangement uses TRBV7-9 and TRBJ2-7; D is perhaps TRBD2 (7 bases). Between the trimmed V and J ends, which lost 8 bases and 5 bases, there was a span of 13 bases. Germline loops: CDR1 SEHNR, CDR2 FQNEAQ (reference sequence). There are 12 residues in the CDR3. The DNA of the CDR3 is TGTGCCAGCGGCTCGCGGGGGCACGAGCAGTACTTC. Translation: CASGSRGHEQYF.

This clone was seen more than once but under ten times. J is TRBJ2-1 and V is TRBV29-1; 11 positions match TRBD1. This CDR3 is built from 15 residues. J gave up 7 bases and V 0 bases, and 5 bases lay outside the gene matches. Germline CDR1 is SQVTM and CDR2 is ANQGSEA. The CDR3 sequence is CSVEDGQGAKNEQFF. The CDR3 nucleotides read TGCAGCGTTGAAGATGGACAGGGGGCGAAGAATGAGCAGTTCTTC.

V usage is TRBV27 and J usage is TRBJ2-7; weak D call: TRBD2 (7 bases). Germline V lookup: CDR1 MNHEY, CDR2 SMNVEV (reference sequence). Trimming cost V 3 bases and J 0 bases, with 9 bases left between them. The CDR3 is made up of 14 amino acids. The CDR3 bases are TGTGCCAGCAGTTTTCGGGGGGCCTCCTACGAGCAGTACTTC. Translating it yields CASSFRGASYEQYF.

This clone has only one observation. The rearrangement links TRBV7-9 to TRBJ1-2; possibly TRBD1 for D (5 bases). Germline CDR1 SEHNR, CDR2 FQNEAQ (reference sequence). CDR3 length: 17 residues. The V and J ends lost 5 bases and 7 bases respectively, with 26 bases between them. CDR3 sequence reads: CASSIPPQGSPLFGYTF. In DNA form, the CDR3 reads TGTGCCAGCAGCATACCCCCCCAGGGATCCCCATTATTTGGCTACACCTTC.

The chain joins TRBV6-1 to TRBJ2-5; TRBD1 aligns across 8 bases. Germline V CDR1 and CDR2: MNHNS, SASEGT. The CDR3 consists of 15 residues. J gave up 3 bases and V 3 bases, and 6 bases lay outside the gene matches. The CDR3 DNA follows: TGTGCCAGCAGTGAGTTAGGGACAGGAAAAGAGACCCAGTACTTC. Translating gives CASSELGTGKETQYF.

V is TRBV7-9 and J is TRBJ2-3; D not resolved. CDR1 SEHNR and CDR2 FQNEAQ come from the germline V gene (reference sequence). V gave up 3 bases and J gave up 5 bases, with 12 bases separating them. This CDR3 is 14 amino acids long. CDR3 nucleotide sequence: TGTGCCAGCAGCTTCGCAACCAGTAGAGATACGCAGTATTTT. This translates into CASSFATSRDTQYF.

V gene TRBV6-1 combines with J gene TRBJ2-1; TRBD2 matches 8 bases. Germline V CDR1 and CDR2: MNHNS, SASEGT. The CDR3 contains 15 residues. V was pared by 7 bases and J by 5 bases, with 10 bases of the junction left unmatched. The CDR3 DNA is TGTGCCAGCACTCCACTGGCGGGGGGTCACAATGAGCAGTTCTTC. The encoded protein is CASTPLAGGHNEQFF.

Only a few counts were recorded for this clone. The conserved closing phenylalanine or tryptophan is absent in this CDR3, likely reflecting a read error. No DNA is shown, since the ends of the CDR3 on it are uncertain; the CDR3 is the one TCRdb lists. This chain uses TRBV21-1 with TRBJ2-7; the D call of TRBD1 is as the table states it, not checked on the DNA. TRBV21-1 is termed a pseudogene. The CDR3 has 11 residues if both end residues are counted. CDR3 sequence reads: CASSKTGGHFI.

This chain uses TRBV5-1 with TRBJ2-4, with D perhaps matching TRBD2 (5 bases). Germline V gene data show CDR1 as SGHRS and CDR2 as YFSETQ. With 0 bases removed from V and 4 bases from J, the gap between germline ends came to 11 bases. The CDR3 has 15 amino acids. CDR3 coding DNA: TGCGCCAGCAGCTTGGCCGAGGGAGCAAAAAACATTCAGTACTTC. The encoded protein is CASSLAEGAKNIQYF.

The chain carries TRBV6-1 and TRBJ2-7, with D perhaps matching TRBD2 (6 bases). The CDR3 totals 15 residues. The V end lost 8 bases, the J end lost 2 bases, and 19 bases lay between the germline ends. Germline V gives CDR1 MNHNS, CDR2 SASEGT. CDR3 coding DNA: TGTGCCAGCGGGGAGGCCTCCATAGCCCCCTACGAGCAGTACTTC. It specifies CASGEASIAPYEQYF.